Detailed here is one TCR beta chain. Germline-derived CDR1 and CDR2 are KGHSH and LQKENI. The CDR3 runs 18 residues. Deletions cut 2 bases from V and 4 bases from J, with 21 bases between. Researchers sorted participants into cohorts using their self-reported clinical history. Profiled with immunoSEQ multiplex PCR; TCRdb holds only in-frame clones, not every one. The profile shows hundreds of thousands of clones, 75% to 90% of them singletons. The source of the sample is a study of blood T cell repertoires in COVID-19. Source material: PBMCs or T cells enriched from blood (not recorded which). The J gene is TRBJ1-5, the V gene TRBV18; the D is unclear. The source of this sequence is a young man who had recovered from COVID-19. The CDR3 nucleotides read TGTGCCAGCTCACCAAGGCAGGCGCAAGGAGGTAATAATCAGCCCCAGCATTTT. Amino acid sequence: CASSPRQAQGGNNQPQHF.